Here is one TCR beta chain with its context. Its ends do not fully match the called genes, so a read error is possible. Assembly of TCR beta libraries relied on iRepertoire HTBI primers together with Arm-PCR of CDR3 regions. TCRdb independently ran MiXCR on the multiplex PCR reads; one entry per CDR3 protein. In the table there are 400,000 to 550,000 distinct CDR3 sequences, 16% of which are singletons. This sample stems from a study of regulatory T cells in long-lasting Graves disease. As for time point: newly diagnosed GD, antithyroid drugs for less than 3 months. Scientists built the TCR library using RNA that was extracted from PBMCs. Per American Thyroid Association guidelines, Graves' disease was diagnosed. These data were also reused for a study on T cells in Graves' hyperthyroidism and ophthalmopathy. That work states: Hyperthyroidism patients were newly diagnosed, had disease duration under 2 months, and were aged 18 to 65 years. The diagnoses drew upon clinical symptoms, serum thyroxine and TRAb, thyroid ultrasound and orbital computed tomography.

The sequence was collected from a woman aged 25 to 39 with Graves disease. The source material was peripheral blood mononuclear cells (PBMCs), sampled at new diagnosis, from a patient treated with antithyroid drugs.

CDR3 nucleotides: TGCGCCAACAGCTTGGACGGGCTTCTGGAAAATGAAAAACTGTTTTTT. Amino acids: CANSLDGLLENEKLFF. The chain recombines TRBV5-1 with TRBJ1-4; D unclear. Germline lookup yields CDR1 SGHRS and CDR2 YFSETQ. CDR3 length: 16 residues. Supplemented by reference TRBV5-1 and TRBJ1-4, the full variable domain reads KAGVTQTPRYLIKTRGQQVTLSCSPISGHRSVSWYQQTPGQGLQFLFEYFSETQRNKGNFPGRFSGRQFSNSRSEMNVSTLELGDSALYLCANSLDGLLENEKLFFGSGTQLSVL.